This T cell receptor beta chain was identified in a study of blood T cell repertoires in COVID-19. Overall study context: Donors in the United States, Italy and Spain gave samples during acute or convalescent COVID-19.

CDR1 is SGDLS and CDR2 is YYNGEE in the germline V gene. The CDR3 has 16 amino acids. The junction had 15 bases not matched to a gene; V was cut back by 7 bases and J by 4 bases. In the authors' methods: Researchers report that nucleated cell counts were estimated from reference gene primer amplification. TCRdb's table, derived via immunoSEQ multiplex PCR, lists solely in-frame clones and lacks some. Clone size and the V and J calls come from that table; the DNA yielded D and trimming. The sample carries roughly 190,000 clones, around 95% recorded once. Specimen: peripheral blood. V gene TRBV9 combines with J gene TRBJ1-1; 8 nucleotides match TRBD1. The clonotype comes from a man under 40 with COVID-19, enrolled during active disease. CDR3 sequence: CASRAGGGGVGTEAFF. As DNA, the CDR3 is TGTGCCAGCCGGGCAGGGGGCGGTGGAGTGGGCACTGAAGCTTTCTTT.